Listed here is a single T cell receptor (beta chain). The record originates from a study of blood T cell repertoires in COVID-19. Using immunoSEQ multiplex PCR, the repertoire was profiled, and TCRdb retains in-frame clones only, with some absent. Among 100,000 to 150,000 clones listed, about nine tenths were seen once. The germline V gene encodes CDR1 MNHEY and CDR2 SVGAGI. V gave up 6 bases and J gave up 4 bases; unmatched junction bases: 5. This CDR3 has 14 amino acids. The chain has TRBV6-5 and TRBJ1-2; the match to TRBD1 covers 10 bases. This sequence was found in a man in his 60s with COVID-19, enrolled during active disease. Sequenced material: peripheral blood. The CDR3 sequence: CASRADRGVYGYTF. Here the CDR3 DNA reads TGTGCCAGCAGAGCGGACAGGGGGGTCTATGGCTACACCTTC.